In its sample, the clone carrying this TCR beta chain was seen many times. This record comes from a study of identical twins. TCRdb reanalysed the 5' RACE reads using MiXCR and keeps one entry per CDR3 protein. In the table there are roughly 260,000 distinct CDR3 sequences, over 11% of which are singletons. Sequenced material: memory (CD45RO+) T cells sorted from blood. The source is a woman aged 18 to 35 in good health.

CDR3 in DNA: TGTGCCAGCAGTTGGCGGGAGGGCCCTAATGAGCAGTTCTTC. Encoded protein: CASSWREGPNEQFF. The V and J genes are TRBV12-3 or TRBV12-4 and TRBJ2-1; 9 positions agree with TRBD2. V trimming: 4 bases; J trimming: 7 bases; junction bases outside the gene matches: 5. The CDR3 sequence is 14 residues long.